This TCR beta chain derives from a study of early T cells in non-severe SARS-CoV-2 infection. Turning to the study itself: Sequencing of unsorted whole blood was done on bulk RNA, leaving chains unpaired. Study conclusions and caveats: Anti-spike CD8 responses were favored by VDJdb matching, which missed private and CD4 specificities.

Researchers tagged individual cDNA molecules with unique molecular identifiers. From the 5' RACE reads, TCRdb called clonotypes with MiXCR, one entry per CDR3 protein. Of about 71,000 distinct CDR3 sequences in the sample, 12% were seen once. The CDR3 runs 12 residues. The V end lost 2 bases, the J end lost 6 bases, and 8 bases lay between the germline ends. Germline loops: CDR1 SGHAT, CDR2 FQNNGV. This clonotype turned up a few times. Its antigen remains unknown. The sequence was collected from an adult who was a healthcare worker with PCR-confirmed SARS-CoV-2 infection or an uninfected control (not recorded which). This sample comprised whole blood, obtained at baseline. V is TRBV11-2 and J is TRBJ2-7; possibly TRBD2 for D (5 bases). In nucleotides, the CDR3 is TGTGCCAGCAGCTTAAGGACTTCCGAGCAGTACTTC. The encoded protein is CASSLRTSEQYF.